This TCR beta chain was sequenced in a study of CD8+CD57+ T cells in acquired aplastic anemia. Study background: Sorted cells (CD4+ and CD8+) yielded DNA amounts that averaged approximately 3.2 ug.

Individuals selected for sequencing had exhibited CD8+CD57+ cell expansion on flow cytometry. The CDR3 runs to 15 residues. The V gene end was trimmed by 4 bases and the J gene end by 5 bases; junction bases not matched to a gene: 9. Germline loops: CDR1 SGHDT, CDR2 YYEEEE. The TCR beta profiling, which covered VDJ combination and CDR3 sequence, was carried out using genomic DNA as the template. TCRdb re-derived calls from the reads in MiXCR, one entry per CDR3 protein. The table records about 180,000 distinct CDR3 sequences, roughly 50% of them present only once. The sequence was collected from a human donor with aplastic anemia. Sequencing input: sorted CD4+, CD8+, or CD8+CD57+ T cells (not recorded which) from PBMCs. The V and J genes are TRBV5-6 and TRBJ1-2, with 9 bases matching TRBD1. CDR3 DNA sequence: TGTGCCAGCAGCACGGGACAGGGAAGGGTTTATGGCTACACCTTC. Encoded protein: CASSTGQGRVYGYTF.